This T cell receptor beta chain appears in the sequencing data of a study of cytomegalovirus exposure and HLA in healthy donors. Whole-study results and caveats: Cytomegalovirus-associated TCR beta chains were listed, numbering 150 to 200.

Germline CDR1 is SQVTM and CDR2 is ANQGSEA. V was clipped by 5 bases and J by 9 bases, with 23 bases between them. The CDR3 runs to 15 residues. This clone was recorded once. Its antigen is currently unknown. The PCR made use of 60 Vbeta and 13 Jbeta primers. Data came from immunoSEQ multiplex PCR; TCRdb stores just in-frame clones and leaves some out. The table has 180,000 or so clones, 70% to 80% seen once; the top ten hold under 2%. This sequence was found in a man aged 18 to 30 in good health and CMV-seronegative. This rearrangement joins TRBV29-1 to TRBJ2-1; possibly TRBD1 for D (6 bases). The sequencing sample was made of PBMCs. In nucleotides, the CDR3 is TGCAGCGTTAAATCTCGCAGGGGCCTGGGAAGTGAGCAGTTCTTC. Its protein is CSVKSRRGLGSEQFF.